These T cell receptor beta chains were read from a single sample in a study of glioma-infiltrating T cells after dendritic cell vaccination. Repertoires were generated with immunoSEQ multiplex PCR, while TCRdb's copy carries only in-frame clones and drops some. The sample has around 83,000 clones, 75% to 90% seen once. This specimen consisted of blood, obtained after dendritic cell vaccination. The receptors originated from a human donor with glioblastoma. Both conserved end residues are part of each CDR3. Each record gives: clone size, D gene, J gene, V gene, CDR3 DNA, CDR3 protein. D genes are given only for firm matches. The size field is filled for only some rows; it gives once, few, many or a size class.

NA NA TRBJ1-2 TRBV10-3 TGTGCCATCAGTGATTTATACAGGTCCTTCCTCCCTTATGGCTACACCTTC CAISDLYRSFLPYGYTF
few TRBD1 TRBJ1-5 TRBV19 TGTGCCAGCAACGTATACCAGGGGGCCGCGCCCCAGCATTTT CASNVYQGAAPQHF
NA TRBD2 TRBJ2-7 TRBV14 TGTGCCAGCAGGCTAGCGGGAGGCCCCTACGAGCAGTACTTC CASRLAGGPYEQYF
NA TRBD2 TRBJ2-3 TRBV6-5 TGTGCCAGCAGTTCCCCAACTAGCGGGAGCGCAGATACGCAGTATTTT CASSSPTSGSADTQYF
NA TRBD1 TRBJ2-2 TRBV19 TGTGCCAGTAGTAGGAGGGGACAGGGGGCCGGGGAGCTGTTTTTT CASSRRGQGAGELFF
NA NA TRBJ1-1 TRBV7-9 TGTGCCAGCGGCCTGACGGGCACTGAAGCTTTCTTT CASGLTGTEAFF
NA TRBD2 TRBJ2-3 TRBV7-2 TGTGCCAGCAGATTACTAGCGGGACGCACAGATACGCAGTATTTT CASRLLAGRTDTQYF
NA TRBD2 TRBJ2-7 TRBV15 TGTGCCACCAGCAGAGAGGCTAGCGGGAGCCACGAGCAGTACTTC CATSREASGSHEQYF
once TRBD1 TRBJ2-7 TRBV30 TGTGCCTGGAGTAGGGACAGGGGAAACGAGCAGTACTTC CAWSRDRGNEQYF
NA TRBD1 TRBJ1-2 TRBV7-9 TGTGCCAGCAGCCGACAGGGTGGCTACACCTTC CASSRQGGYTF